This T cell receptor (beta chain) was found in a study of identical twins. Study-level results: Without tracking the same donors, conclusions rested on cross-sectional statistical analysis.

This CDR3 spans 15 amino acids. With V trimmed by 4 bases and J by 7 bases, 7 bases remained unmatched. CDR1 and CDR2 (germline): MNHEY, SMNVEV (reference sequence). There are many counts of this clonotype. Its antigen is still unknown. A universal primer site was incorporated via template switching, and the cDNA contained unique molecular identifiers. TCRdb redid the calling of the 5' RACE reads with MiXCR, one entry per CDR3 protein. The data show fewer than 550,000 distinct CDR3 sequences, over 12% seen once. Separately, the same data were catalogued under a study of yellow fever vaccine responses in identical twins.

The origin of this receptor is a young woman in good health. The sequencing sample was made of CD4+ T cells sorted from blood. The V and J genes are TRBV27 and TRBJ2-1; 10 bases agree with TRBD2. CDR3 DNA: TGTGCCAGCAGTTCGGTACTAGCGGGACGTAATGAGCAGTTCTTC. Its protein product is CASSSVLAGRNEQFF.